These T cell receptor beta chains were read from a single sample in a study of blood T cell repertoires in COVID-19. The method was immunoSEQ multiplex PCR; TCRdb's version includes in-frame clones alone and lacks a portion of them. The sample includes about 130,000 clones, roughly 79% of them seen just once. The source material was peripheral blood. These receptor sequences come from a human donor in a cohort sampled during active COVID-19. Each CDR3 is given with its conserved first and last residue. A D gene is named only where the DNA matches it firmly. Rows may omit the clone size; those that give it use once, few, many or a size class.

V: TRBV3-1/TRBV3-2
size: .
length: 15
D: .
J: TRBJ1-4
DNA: TGTGCCAGCAGCCCGCGACAGGCAACTAATGAAAAACTGTTTTTT
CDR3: CASSPRQATNEKLFF

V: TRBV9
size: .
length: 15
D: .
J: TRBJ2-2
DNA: TGTGCCAGCAGCGTAAGCGGTGGGGACACCGGGGAGCTGTTTTTT
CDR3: CASSVSGGDTGELFF

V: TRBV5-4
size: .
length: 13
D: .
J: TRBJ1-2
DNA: TGTGCCAGCAGCTCACCGACAGGCTATGGCTACACCTTC
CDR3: CASSSPTGYGYTF

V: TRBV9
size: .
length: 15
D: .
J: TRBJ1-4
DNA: TGTGCCAGCAGCGTAGGGGACACCGTGGGAGAAAAACTGTTTTTT
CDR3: CASSVGDTVGEKLFF

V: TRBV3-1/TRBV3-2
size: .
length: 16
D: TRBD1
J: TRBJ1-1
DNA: TGTGCCAGCAGCCATGGAGCACACAGGGGGAACACTGAAGCTTTCTTT
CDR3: CASSHGAHRGNTEAFF

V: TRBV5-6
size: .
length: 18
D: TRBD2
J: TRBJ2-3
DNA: TGTGCCAGCAGCTCCACCGGGACTAGCGGGAGTTTCACAGATACGCAGTATTTT
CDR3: CASSSTGTSGSFTDTQYF

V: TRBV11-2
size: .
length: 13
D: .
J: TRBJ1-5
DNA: TGTGCCAGCAGCTTAGTTCTGAATCAGCCCCAGCATTTT
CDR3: CASSLVLNQPQHF

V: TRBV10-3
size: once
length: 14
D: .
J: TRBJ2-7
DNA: TGTGCCATCAGTGAGTCGGCGGGCACCTACGAGCAGTACTTC
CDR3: CAISESAGTYEQYF

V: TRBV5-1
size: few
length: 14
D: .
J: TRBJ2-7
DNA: TGCGCCAGCAGCGCCTACAGGGCTCGGGACGAGCAGTACTTC
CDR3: CASSAYRARDEQYF

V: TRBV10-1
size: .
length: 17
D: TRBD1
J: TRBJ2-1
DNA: TGCGCCAGCAGTGAGGGGACAGCCCAAAGCTTGTACAATGAGCAGTTCTTC
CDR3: CASSEGTAQSLYNEQFF

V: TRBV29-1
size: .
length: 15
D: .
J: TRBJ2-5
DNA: TGCAGCGTTGTCATCGGTGGAGGGGCAGGGTTGACCCAGTACTTC
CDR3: CSVVIGGGAGLTQYF

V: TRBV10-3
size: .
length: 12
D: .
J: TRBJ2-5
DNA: TGTGCCATCAGTGAGCCGAGAGAGACCCAGTACTTC
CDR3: CAISEPRETQYF

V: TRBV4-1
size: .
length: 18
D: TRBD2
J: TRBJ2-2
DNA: TGCGCCAGCAGCCACGGACTAGCGGGGGGGCCGAACACCGGGGAGCTGTTTTTT
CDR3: CASSHGLAGGPNTGELFF

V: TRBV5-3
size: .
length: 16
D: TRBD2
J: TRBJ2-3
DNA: TGTGCCAGAAGCTTCGGAAAAGCGGGGGTGAGAGATACGCAGTATTTT
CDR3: CARSFGKAGVRDTQYF

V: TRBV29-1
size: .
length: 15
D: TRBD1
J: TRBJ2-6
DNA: TGCAGCGTTGCGACAGGGGGCTCTGGGGCCAACGTCCTGACTTTC
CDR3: CSVATGGSGANVLTF

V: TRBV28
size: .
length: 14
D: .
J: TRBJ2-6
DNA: TGTGCCAGCAGGCTGAGCTCTGGGGCCAACGTCCTGACTTTC
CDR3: CASRLSSGANVLTF

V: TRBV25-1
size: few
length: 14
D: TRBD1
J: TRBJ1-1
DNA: TGTGCCAGCAGTGACGACAGGGCGAACACTGAAGCTTTCTTT
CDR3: CASSDDRANTEAFF

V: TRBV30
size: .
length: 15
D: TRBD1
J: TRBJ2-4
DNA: TGTGCCTGGAGCCTATTACAGGGGAGCAGTAACATTCAGTACTTC
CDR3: CAWSLLQGSSNIQYF

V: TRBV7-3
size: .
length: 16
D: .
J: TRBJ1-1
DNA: TGTGCCAGCAGCTTAACGGCAGGACAAAAACACACTGAAGCTTTCTTT
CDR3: CASSLTAGQKHTEAFF

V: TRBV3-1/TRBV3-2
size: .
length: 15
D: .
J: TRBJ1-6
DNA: TGTGCCAGCAGCCAAGGTAGCTCCTATAATTCACCCCTCCACTTT
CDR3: CASSQGSSYNSPLHF

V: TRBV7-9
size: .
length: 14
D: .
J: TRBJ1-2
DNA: TGTGCCAGCAGCTTAGCGGACCCGGCGGGTGGCTACACCTTC
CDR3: CASSLADPAGGYTF

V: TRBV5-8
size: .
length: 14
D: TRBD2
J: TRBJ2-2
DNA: TGTGCCAGCAGCCGGGGGGTAGCTGTCGGGGAGCTGTTTTTT
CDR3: CASSRGVAVGELFF

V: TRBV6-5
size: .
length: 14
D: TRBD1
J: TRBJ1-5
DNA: TGTGCCAGCAGGGGTTTAGACAGGGCTCAGCCCCAGCATTTT
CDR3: CASRGLDRAQPQHF

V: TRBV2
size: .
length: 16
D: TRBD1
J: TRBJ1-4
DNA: TGTGCCAGCAGTGAAGGACGGACAGGGTTGATTGAAAAACTGTTTTTT
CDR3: CASSEGRTGLIEKLFF

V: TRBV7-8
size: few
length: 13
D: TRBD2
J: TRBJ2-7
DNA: TGTGCCAGCAGCTTGGGGGGGGTAGGCGAGCAGTACTTC
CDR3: CASSLGGVGEQYF

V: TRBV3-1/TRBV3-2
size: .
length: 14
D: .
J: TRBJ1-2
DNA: TGTGCCAGCAGCCTCACCTACCAGGGCTATGGCTACACCTTC
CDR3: CASSLTYQGYGYTF

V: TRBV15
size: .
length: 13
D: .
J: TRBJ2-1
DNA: TGTGCCACCAGCAGAGATCCAGACAATGAGCAGTTCTTC
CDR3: CATSRDPDNEQFF

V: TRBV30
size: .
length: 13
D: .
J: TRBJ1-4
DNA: TGTGCCTGGAGTCGGGTACCTAATGAAAAACTGTTTTTT
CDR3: CAWSRVPNEKLFF

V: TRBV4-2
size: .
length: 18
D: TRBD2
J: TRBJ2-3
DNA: TGTGCCAGCAGCCAACGCCTCGGGACTAGCGGGGGGGAAGATACGCAGTATTTT
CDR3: CASSQRLGTSGGEDTQYF

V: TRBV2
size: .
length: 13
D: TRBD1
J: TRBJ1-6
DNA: TGTGCCAGCAGGGGGACAGCCGATTCACCCCTCCACTTT
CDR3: CASRGTADSPLHF

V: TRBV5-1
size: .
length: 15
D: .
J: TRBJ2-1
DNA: TGCGCCAGCAGCTTGGGGCAGCGAATCTACAATGAGCAGTTCTTC
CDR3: CASSLGQRIYNEQFF

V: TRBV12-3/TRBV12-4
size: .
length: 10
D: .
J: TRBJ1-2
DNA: TGTGCCAGCAGTTTGTTCCCCCCTGTCTTC
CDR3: CASSLFPPVF

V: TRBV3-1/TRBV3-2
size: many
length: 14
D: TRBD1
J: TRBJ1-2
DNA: TGTGCCAGCAGCCCCCGGGACAGGGGCTCCAGCTACACCTTC
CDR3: CASSPRDRGSSYTF

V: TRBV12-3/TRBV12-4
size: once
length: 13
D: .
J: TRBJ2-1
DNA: TGTGCCAGCAGTTGGACTGTGGACAATGAGCAGTTCTTC
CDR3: CASSWTVDNEQFF

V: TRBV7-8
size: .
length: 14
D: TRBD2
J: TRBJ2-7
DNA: TGTGCCAGCAGCCAGGCCCCGGGAGGCTACGAGCAGTACTTC
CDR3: CASSQAPGGYEQYF

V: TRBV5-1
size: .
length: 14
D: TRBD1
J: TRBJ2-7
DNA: TGCGCCAGCAGCTCCGGGACAGGAGCCTACGAGCAGTACTTC
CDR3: CASSSGTGAYEQYF

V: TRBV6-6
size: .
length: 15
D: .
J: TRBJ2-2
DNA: TGTGCCAGCAGTCCCGGAGAGACGAACACCGGGGAGCTGTTTTTT
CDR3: CASSPGETNTGELFF

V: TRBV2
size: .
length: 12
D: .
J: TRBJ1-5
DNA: TGTGCCAGCAAACAGCCCGATCAGCCCCAGCATTTT
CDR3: CASKQPDQPQHF

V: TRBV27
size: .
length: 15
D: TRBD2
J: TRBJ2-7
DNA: TGTGCCAGCAGTATAGCAGCGGGGGGGCCCTACGAGCAGTACTTC
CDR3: CASSIAAGGPYEQYF

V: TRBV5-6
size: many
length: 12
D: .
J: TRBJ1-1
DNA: TGTGCCAGCAGCGTACGGGCGAGCGGAGCTTTCTTT
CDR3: CASSVRASGAFF

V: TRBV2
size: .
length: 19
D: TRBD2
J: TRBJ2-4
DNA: TGTGCCAGCAGGCTACAACTAGCGGGGGTCGAAGGGGCCAAAAACATTCAGTACTTC
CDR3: CASRLQLAGVEGAKNIQYF

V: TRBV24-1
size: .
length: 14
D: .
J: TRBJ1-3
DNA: TGTGCCACCAGTGCGGGAGGGGCTGGAAACACCATATATTTT
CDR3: CATSAGGAGNTIYF

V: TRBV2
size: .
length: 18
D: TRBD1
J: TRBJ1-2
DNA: TGTGCCAGCAGTGAAGTAAGCCCCCCGCAGGGGGCGGACTATGGCTACACCTTC
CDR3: CASSEVSPPQGADYGYTF

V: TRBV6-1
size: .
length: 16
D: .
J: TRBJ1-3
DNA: TGTGCCAGCAGTGAGGCCGGGGGGCTATCGGGAAACACCATATATTTT
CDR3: CASSEAGGLSGNTIYF

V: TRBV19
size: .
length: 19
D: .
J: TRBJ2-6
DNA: TGTGCCAGTAATGAGCTGTGGGCCGCCCGGGACTCTGGGGCCAACGTCCTGACTTTC
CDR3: CASNELWAARDSGANVLTF

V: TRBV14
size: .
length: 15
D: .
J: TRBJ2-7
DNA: TGTGCCAGCAGCCAAGTGGCCGATATCTCCTACGAGCAGTACTTC
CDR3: CASSQVADISYEQYF

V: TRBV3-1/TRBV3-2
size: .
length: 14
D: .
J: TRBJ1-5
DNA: TGTGCCAGCAGCCCCCCAGGCTTCAATCAGCCCCAGCATTTT
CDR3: CASSPPGFNQPQHF

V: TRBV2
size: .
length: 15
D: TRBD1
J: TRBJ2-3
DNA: TGTGCCAGTGGAGCTGGGACAGGGGGGTCAGATACGCAGTATTTT
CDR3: CASGAGTGGSDTQYF

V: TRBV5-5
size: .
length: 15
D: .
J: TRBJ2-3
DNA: TGTGCCAGCAGCTTGGGGGCCCAGGGAGGAGATACGCAGTATTTT
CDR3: CASSLGAQGGDTQYF

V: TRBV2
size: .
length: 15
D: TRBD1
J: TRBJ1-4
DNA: TGTGCCAGCAGTGAAGCAAGGGGGCCTGGGGAAAAACTGTTTTTT
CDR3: CASSEARGPGEKLFF